The present T cell receptor beta chain was sequenced within a study of cytomegalovirus exposure and HLA in healthy donors. Germline trimming cut 5 bases from V and 3 bases from J; bases unmatched to any gene: 2. Per germline, CDR1 SGHNT and CDR2 YENEEA. The CDR3 is 15 residues long. Regarding this clone: The antigen remains undetermined.

Notes on the study in general: The study recorded 150 to 200 TCR beta chains that were cytomegalovirus-associated. Under in vitro conditions, a few CMV-associated chains were confirmed as specific for CMV antigens.

PCR was performed using 60 Vbeta and 13 Jbeta primers. Data came from immunoSEQ multiplex PCR; TCRdb stores just in-frame clones and leaves some out. Of around 180,000 clones detected, around four fifths appear once; the ten largest clones hold around 1%. Specimen: PBMCs. The receptor was isolated from a woman in her 40s in good health and CMV-seronegative. The chain has TRBV11-3 and TRBJ2-1, with 12 bases identical to TRBD2. The CDR3 DNA sequence: TGTGCCAGCAGCAAACTAGCGGGAGGCTACAATGAGCAGTTCTTC. Translated, it gives CASSKLAGGYNEQFF.